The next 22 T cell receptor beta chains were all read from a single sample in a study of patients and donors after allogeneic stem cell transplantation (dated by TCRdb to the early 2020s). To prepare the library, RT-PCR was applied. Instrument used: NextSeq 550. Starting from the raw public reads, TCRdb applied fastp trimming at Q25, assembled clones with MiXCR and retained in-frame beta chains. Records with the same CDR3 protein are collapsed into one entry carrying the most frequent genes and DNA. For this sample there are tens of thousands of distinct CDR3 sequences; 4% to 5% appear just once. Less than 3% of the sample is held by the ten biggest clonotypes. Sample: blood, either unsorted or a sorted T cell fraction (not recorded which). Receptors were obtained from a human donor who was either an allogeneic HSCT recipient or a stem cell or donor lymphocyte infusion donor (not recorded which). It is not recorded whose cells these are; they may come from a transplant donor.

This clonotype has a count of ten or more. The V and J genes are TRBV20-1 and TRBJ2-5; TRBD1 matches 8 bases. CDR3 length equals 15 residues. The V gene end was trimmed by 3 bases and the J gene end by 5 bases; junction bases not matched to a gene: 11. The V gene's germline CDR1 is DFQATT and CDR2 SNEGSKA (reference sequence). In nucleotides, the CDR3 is TGCAGTGCTAGGCAGGGGGCGTCAAGAGGGGAGACCCAGTACTTC. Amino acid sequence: CSARQGASRGETQYF.

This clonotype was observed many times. In DNA form, the CDR3 reads TGTGCCAGCAGCAATGGGAGAGCGGGGGAACCGAACACCGGGGAGCTGTTTTTT. It encodes CASSNGRAGEPNTGELFF. This sequence joins TRBV21-1 and TRBJ2-2; TRBD2 reflects the table's D call only, with no check against the DNA. TRBV21-1 is termed a pseudogene. The CDR3 is 18 residues long.

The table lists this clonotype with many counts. CDR3 nucleotides: TGTGCCAGCAGCTTGGTGCTCGAGACAGAATCCTACAATGAGCAGTTCTTC. It encodes CASSLVLETESYNEQFF. The J gene is TRBJ2-1, the V gene TRBV5-6; tentatively, D is TRBD1 (5 bases). From germline, CDR1 is SGHDT and CDR2 YYEEEE. Trimming removed 0 bases at V and 1 base at J, with 14 bases between. CDR3 length: 17 amino acids.

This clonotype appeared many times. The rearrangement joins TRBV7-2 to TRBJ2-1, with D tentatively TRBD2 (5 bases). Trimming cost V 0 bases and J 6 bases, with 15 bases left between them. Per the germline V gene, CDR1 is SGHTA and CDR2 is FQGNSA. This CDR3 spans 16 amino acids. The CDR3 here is CASSLASGSSGNEQFF. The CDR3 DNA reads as TGTGCCAGCAGCTTAGCGAGCGGTAGCTCCGGCAATGAGCAGTTCTTC.

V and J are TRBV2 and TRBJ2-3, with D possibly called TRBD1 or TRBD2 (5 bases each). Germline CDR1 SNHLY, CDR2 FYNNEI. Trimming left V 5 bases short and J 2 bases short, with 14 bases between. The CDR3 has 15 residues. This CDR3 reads CASSQRTGTTDTQYF. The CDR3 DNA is TGTGCCAGCAGTCAAAGAACCGGGACCACAGATACGCAGTATTTT.

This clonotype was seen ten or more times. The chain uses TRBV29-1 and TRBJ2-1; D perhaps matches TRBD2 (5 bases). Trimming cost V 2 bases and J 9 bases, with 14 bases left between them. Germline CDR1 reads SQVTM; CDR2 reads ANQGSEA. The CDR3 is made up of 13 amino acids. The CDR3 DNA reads TGCAGCGTTGAACGGGGTTACGGGCGTGAGCAGTTCTTC. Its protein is CSVERGYGREQFF.

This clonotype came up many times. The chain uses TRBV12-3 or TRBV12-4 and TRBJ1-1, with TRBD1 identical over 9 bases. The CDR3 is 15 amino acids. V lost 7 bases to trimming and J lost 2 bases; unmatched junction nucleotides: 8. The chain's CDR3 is CASKTGQGENTEAFF. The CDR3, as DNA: TGTGCCAGCAAGACGGGACAGGGCGAAAACACTGAAGCTTTCTTT.

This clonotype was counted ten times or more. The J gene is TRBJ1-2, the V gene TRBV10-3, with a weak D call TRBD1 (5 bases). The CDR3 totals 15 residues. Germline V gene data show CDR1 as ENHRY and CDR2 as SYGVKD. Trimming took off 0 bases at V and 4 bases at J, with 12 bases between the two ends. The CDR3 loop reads CAISESRDGFYGYTF. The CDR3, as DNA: TGTGCCATCAGTGAGTCGAGGGACGGCTTCTATGGCTACACCTTC.

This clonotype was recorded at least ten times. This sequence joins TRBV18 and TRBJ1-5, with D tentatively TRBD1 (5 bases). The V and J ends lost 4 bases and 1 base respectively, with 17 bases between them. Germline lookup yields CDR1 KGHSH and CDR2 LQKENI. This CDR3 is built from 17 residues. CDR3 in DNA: TGTGCCAGCTCACTCAGGGACGGCCGGGGAAGCAATCAGCCCCAGCATTTT. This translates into CASSLRDGRGSNQPQHF.

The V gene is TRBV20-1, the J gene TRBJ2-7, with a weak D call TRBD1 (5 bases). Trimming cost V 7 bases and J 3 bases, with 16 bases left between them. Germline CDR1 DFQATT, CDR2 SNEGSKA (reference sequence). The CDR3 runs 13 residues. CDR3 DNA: TGCAGTGTCCGGCGGCAGGGCCTCTACGAGCAGTACTTC. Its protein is CSVRRQGLYEQYF.

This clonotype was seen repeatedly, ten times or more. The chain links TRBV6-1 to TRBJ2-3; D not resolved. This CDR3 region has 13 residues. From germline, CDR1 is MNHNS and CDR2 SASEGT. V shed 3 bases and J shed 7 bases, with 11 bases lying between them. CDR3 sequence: CASSEASQYTQYF. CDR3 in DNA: TGTGCCAGCAGTGAGGCGTCCCAATATACGCAGTATTTT.

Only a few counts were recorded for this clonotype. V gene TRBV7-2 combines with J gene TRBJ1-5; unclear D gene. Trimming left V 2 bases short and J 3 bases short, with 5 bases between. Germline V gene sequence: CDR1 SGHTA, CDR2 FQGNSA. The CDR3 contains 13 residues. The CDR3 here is CASSLMSNQPQHF. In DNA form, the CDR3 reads TGTGCCAGCAGCTTAATGTCCAATCAGCCCCAGCATTTT. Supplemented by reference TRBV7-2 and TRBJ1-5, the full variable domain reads GAGVSQSPSNKVTEKGKDVELRCDPISGHTALYWYRQSLGQGLEFLIYFQGNSAPDKSGLPSDRFSAERTGGSVSTLTIQRTQQEDSAVYLCASSLMSNQPQHFGDGTRLSIL.

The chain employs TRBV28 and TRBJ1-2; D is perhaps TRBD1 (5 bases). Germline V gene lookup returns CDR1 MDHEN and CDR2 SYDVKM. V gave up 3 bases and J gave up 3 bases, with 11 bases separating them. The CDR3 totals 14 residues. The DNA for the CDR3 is TGTGCCAGCAGTTTGTTCAGGGTAGACTATGGCTACACCTTC. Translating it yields CASSLFRVDYGYTF.

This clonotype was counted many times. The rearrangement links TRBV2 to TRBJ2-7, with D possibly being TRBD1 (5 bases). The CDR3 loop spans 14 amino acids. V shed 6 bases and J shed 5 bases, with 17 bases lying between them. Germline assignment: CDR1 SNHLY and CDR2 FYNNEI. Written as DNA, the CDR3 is TGTGCCAGCAGGTTACAGGCAAACCAAAACGAGCAGTACTTC. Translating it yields CASRLQANQNEQYF.

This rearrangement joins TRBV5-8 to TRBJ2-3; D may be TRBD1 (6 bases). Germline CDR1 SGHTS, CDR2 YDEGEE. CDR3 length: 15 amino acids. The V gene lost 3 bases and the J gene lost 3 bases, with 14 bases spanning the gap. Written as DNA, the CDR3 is TGTGCCAGCAGCTCGCAGGGGACATGGACAGATACGCAGTATTTT. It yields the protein CASSSQGTWTDTQYF.

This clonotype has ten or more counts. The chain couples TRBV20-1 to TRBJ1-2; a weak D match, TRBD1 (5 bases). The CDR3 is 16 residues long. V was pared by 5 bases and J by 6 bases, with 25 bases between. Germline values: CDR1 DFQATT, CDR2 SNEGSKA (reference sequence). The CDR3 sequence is CSAYTPGIGVPDGYTF. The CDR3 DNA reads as TGCAGTGCTTATACTCCAGGGATAGGGGTCCCTGATGGCTACACCTTC.

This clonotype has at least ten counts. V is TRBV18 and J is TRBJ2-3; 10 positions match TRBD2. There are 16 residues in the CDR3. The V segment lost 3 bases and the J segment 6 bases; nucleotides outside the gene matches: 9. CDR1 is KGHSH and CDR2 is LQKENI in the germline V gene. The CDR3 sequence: CASSPSLAGVSDTQYF. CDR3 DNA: TGTGCCAGCTCACCTAGTCTAGCGGGAGTCTCTGATACGCAGTATTTT.

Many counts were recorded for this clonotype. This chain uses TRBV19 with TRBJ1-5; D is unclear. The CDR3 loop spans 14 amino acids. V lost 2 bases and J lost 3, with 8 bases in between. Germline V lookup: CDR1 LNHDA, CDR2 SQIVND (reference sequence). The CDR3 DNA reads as TGTGCCAGTAGTATAATTGGGGTCAATCAGCCCCAGCATTTT. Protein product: CASSIIGVNQPQHF.

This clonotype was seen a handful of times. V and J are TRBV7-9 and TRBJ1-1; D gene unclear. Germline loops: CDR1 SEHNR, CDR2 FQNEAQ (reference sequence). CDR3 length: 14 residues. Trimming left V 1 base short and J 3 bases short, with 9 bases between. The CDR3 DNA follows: TGTGCCAGCAGCTTAGACTGGGAGGACACTGAAGCTTTCTTT. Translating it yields CASSLDWEDTEAFF.

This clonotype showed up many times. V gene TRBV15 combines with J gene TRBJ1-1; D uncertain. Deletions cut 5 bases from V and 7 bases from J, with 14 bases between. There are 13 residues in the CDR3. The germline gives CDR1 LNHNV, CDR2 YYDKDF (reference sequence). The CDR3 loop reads CATSSYGRGEAFF. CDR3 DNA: TGTGCCACCAGCTCCTACGGCCGAGGTGAAGCTTTCTTT. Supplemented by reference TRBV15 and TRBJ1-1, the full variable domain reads DAMVIQNPRYQVTQFGKPVTLSCSQTLNHNVMYWYQQKSSQAPKLLFHYYDKDFNNEADTPDNFQSRRPNTSFCFLDIRSPGLGDTAMYLCATSSYGRGEAFFGQGTRLTVV.

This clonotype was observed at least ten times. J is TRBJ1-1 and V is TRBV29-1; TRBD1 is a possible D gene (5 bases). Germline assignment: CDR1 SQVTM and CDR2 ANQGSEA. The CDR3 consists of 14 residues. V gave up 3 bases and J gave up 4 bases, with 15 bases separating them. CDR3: CSVDEMGRGTEAFF. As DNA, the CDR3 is TGCAGCGTTGATGAGATGGGTAGGGGCACTGAAGCTTTCTTT.

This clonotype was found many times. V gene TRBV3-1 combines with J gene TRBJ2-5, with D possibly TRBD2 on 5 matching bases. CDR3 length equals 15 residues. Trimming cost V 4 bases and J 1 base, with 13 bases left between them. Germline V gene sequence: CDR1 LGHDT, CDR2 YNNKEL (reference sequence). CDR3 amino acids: CASSRLSGVQETQYF. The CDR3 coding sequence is TGTGCCAGCAGCCGACTAAGCGGAGTCCAAGAGACCCAGTACTTC.